The 9 T cell receptor beta chains presented below share a single source sample, sequenced in a study of shared clonotypes between healthy human individuals. As defined, naive CD8 cells were CD45RO-negative and positively selected for CCR7, with terminally differentiated effector memory CD45RA+ cells excluded. Data came from immunoSEQ multiplex PCR; TCRdb stores just in-frame clones and leaves some out. The sample lists millions of clones; just over 90% were seen once. Input material: naive CD8+ T cells from PBMCs. These receptors all stem from a young man in good health. Some clones in this sample may be carry-over from other donors' samples.

The chain employs TRBV4-1 and TRBJ2-1, with no clear D. Germline V gives CDR1 MGHRA, CDR2 YSYEKL. The length of the CDR3 is 13 residues. The V gene lost 0 bases and the J gene lost 8 bases, with 8 bases spanning the gap. The CDR3 nucleotides read TGCGCCAGCAGCCAAGATTGGGAAGATGAGCAGTTCTTC. Translation gives CASSQDWEDEQFF.

This clone was recorded only once. The gene calls are TRBV4-3 and TRBJ2-7, with TRBD2 identical over 8 bases. J gave up 4 bases and V 4 bases, and 12 bases lay outside the gene matches. This CDR3 has 16 residues. Per the germline V gene, CDR1 is LGHNA and CDR2 is YSLEER. CDR3 coding DNA: TGCGCCAGCAGCCCCAGCCGAGCGGGAGTACGTTACGAGCAGTACTTC. Translation gives CASSPSRAGVRYEQYF.

This sequence joins TRBV10-1 and TRBJ2-1; TRBD2 matches at 9 bases. V dropped 10 bases and J dropped 8; count of bases not matched to a gene: 12. This CDR3 region has 14 residues. Germline V CDR1 and CDR2: WNHNN, SYGVQD (reference sequence). CDR3 nucleotides: TGCGCCACCCGGGGTAGCGGGAGTTGGGATGAGCAGTTCTTC. Translated: CATRGSGSWDEQFF.

This clone was observed a single time. V and J are TRBV11-2 and TRBJ2-7; a weak D match, TRBD1 (5 bases). CDR1 and CDR2 from the germline V gene are SGHAT and FQNNGV. V gave up 1 base and J gave up 2 bases, with 12 bases separating them. This CDR3 has 15 residues. The CDR3 loop reads CASSLVDLGAYEQYF. CDR3 sequence (DNA): TGTGCCAGCAGCTTAGTGGACCTAGGGGCCTACGAGCAGTACTTC.

This clone has a single count. The chain has TRBV27 and TRBJ2-2; D is unclear. Germline V gene sequence: CDR1 MNHEY, CDR2 SMNVEV (reference sequence). V dropped 6 bases and J dropped 6 bases, with 14 bases sitting between them. This CDR3 has 14 residues. For the CDR3, the DNA is TGTGCCAGCAGGCTCCGGGTCAGGCCCGGGGAGCTGTTTTTT. Translating it yields CASRLRVRPGELFF.

The rearrangement uses TRBV27 and TRBJ1-1; D ambiguous. The CDR3 covers 14 residues. CDR1 MNHEY and CDR2 SMNVEV come from the germline V gene (reference sequence). V was shortened by 2 bases and J by 1 base, with 8 bases between the two germline ends. This CDR3 is CASSLRSTNTEAFF. CDR3 nucleotides: TGTGCCAGCAGTTTAAGGAGTACGAACACTGAAGCTTTCTTT.

V usage is TRBV9 and J usage is TRBJ2-1, with TRBD2 matching over 16 bases. CDR1 and CDR2 (germline): SGDLS, YYNGEE. CDR3 size: 22 residues. Unmatched junction bases numbered 15, after V lost 3 bases and J lost 0 bases. CDR3 sequence reads: CASSEPGLAGGPSPSSYNEQFF. For the CDR3, the DNA is TGTGCCAGCAGCGAACCGGGACTAGCGGGAGGGCCCTCGCCAAGCTCCTACAATGAGCAGTTCTTC.

The chain employs TRBV11-2 and TRBJ2-1, with D tentatively TRBD1 or TRBD2 (7 bases each). The CDR3 extends over 12 amino acids. V dropped 5 bases and J dropped 7 bases, with 9 bases sitting between them. Per germline, CDR1 SGHAT and CDR2 FQNNGV. The CDR3 sequence is CASSQGGNEQFF. In nucleotides, the CDR3 is TGTGCCAGCAGCCAGGGGGGGAATGAGCAGTTCTTC.

The chain combines TRBV27 with TRBJ2-2; D is tentatively TRBD1 or TRBD2 (5 bases each). V lost 8 bases, J lost 0 bases, and 13 bases lay in between. The germline V gene has CDR1 MNHEY and CDR2 SMNVEV (reference sequence). This CDR3 is 15 amino acids long. CDR3 amino acids: CASGLGRTNTGELFF. CDR3 DNA sequence: TGTGCCAGCGGCTTGGGACGGACGAACACCGGGGAGCTGTTTTTT.